The next 6 T cell receptor beta chains were all read from a single sample in a study of T cell clonality in common variable immunodeficiency. TCRdb's copy holds only in-frame clones and misses some; the assay was immunoSEQ multiplex PCR. The sample shows about 35,000 clones, none of them appearing just once. Sequencing input: peripheral blood mononuclear cells. The source of these receptors is a person aged 18-70 years in good health.

This clone was seen ten or more times. The DNA read from the CDR3 is TGTGCCAGCAGCATTGGGACAGGGTGGACCGGGGAG. Protein product: CASSIGTGWTGE. From start to end, the CDR3 is CASSIGTGWTGELFF. The chain has TRBV5-5 and TRBJ2-2; 9 nucleotides align to TRBD1. The read is 3 residues too short to cover the CDR3 end, so that end is filled in from the germline J gene. CDR1 is SGHKS and CDR2 is YYEKEE in the germline V gene (reference sequence). The CDR3 is 15 amino acids. Trimming took 4 bases from V and 5 from J; bases not matched to a gene: 6.

This clone was seen at least ten times. The CDR3 bases that were read are TGCAGTGCTAGAGATGTCCTAGAGGGCACAGATACG. It translates to CSARDVLEGTDT. The CDR3, in full, reads CSARDVLEGTDTQYF. The V call is TRBV20-1, the J call TRBJ2-3; D is ambiguous. The sequence runs out 3 residues before the end of the CDR3; the remainder is reconstructed from the germline J gene. This CDR3 is 15 amino acids long. V dropped 0 bases and J dropped 1 base, with 11 bases sitting between them. Germline V gene lookup returns CDR1 DFQATT and CDR2 SNEGSKA (reference sequence).

This clone was picked up many times. The CDR3 end is not reached by the read, which stops 3 residues before it; the germline J gene fills it in. The chain recombines TRBV28 with TRBJ2-2; 10 positions agree with TRBD1. V was clipped by 7 bases and J by 5 bases; unmatched bases: 10. CDR1 and CDR2 from the germline V gene are MDHEN and SYDVKM. This CDR3 comprises 16 residues. CDR3 sequence reads: CASISFRDRGTGELFF. The DNA read from the CDR3 is TGTGCCAGCATCTCCTTCCGGGACAGGGGAACCGGGGAG.

This clone was observed many times. The read comes to an end 3 residues before the CDR3 does, leaving the germline J gene to fill in the end. The J gene is TRBJ1-1, the V gene TRBV19, with a possible D match to TRBD1 (5 bases). The CDR3 has 13 amino acids. CDR1 LNHDA and CDR2 SQIVND come from the germline V gene (reference sequence). Trimming pared 11 bases from V and 7 bases from J, leaving 20 bases between. CDR3 DNA (partial): TGTGCCGCCTCGAGCGGGGGTAGTTATGAA. The encoded protein is CAASSGGSYE. The full CDR3 sequence reads CAASSGGSYEAFF.

In its sample, this clone was seen many times. The read halts 3 residues ahead of the CDR3 end, with the missing end drawn from the germline J gene. V is TRBV19 and J is TRBJ1-1; D might be TRBD1 (5 bases). The ends were cut back, 3 bases at V and 2 bases at J, with 16 bases in the middle. The CDR3 contains 16 residues. Germline lookup yields CDR1 LNHDA and CDR2 SQIVND (reference sequence). The CDR3: CASSIQGSILNTEAFF. The covered CDR3 bases are TGTGCCAGTAGTATTCAGGGTTCGATACTCAACACTGAA.

This clone was detected ten times or more. The CDR3 goes on 3 residues after the read ends, and that part is filled in from the germline J gene. The chain combines TRBV5-4 with TRBJ2-6; 9 bases agree with TRBD2. Per germline, CDR1 SGHNT and CDR2 YYREEE (reference sequence). This CDR3 has 16 amino acids. Trimming cost V 6 bases and J 0 bases; bases outside gene matches: 4. CDR3 bases read: TGTGCCAGCATAAGCGGGAGGAGCTCTGGGGCCAACGTC. Translation gives CASISGRSSGANV. The entire CDR3 protein reads CASISGRSSGANVLTF.